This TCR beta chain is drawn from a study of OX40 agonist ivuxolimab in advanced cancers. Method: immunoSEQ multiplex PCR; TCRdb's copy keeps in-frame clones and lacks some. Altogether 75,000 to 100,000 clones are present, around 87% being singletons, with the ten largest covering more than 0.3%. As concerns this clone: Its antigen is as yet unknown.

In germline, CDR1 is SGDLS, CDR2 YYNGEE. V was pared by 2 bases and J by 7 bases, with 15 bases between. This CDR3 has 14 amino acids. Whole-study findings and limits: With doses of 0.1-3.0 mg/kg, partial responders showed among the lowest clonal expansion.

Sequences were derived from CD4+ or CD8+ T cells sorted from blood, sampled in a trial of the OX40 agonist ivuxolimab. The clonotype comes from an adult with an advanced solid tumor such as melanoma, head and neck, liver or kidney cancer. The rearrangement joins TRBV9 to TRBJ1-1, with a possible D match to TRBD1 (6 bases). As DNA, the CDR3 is TGTGCCAGCAGCGTTTCAGGACAGTCCTTTGAAGCTTTCTTT. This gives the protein CASSVSGQSFEAFF.